Below, 2 T cell receptor beta chains from the same sample are listed, as sequenced in a study of blood T cell repertoires in COVID-19. The data were produced by immunoSEQ multiplex PCR, yet TCRdb's version contains in-frame clones alone and is incomplete. The profile shows more than 250,000 clones, 88% of them singletons. The sequencing input was PBMCs or T cells enriched from blood (not recorded which). The receptors stem from a woman in her forties with acute COVID-19.

Details on this clone: Other DNA sequences within the sample encode an identical CDR3. Here the CDR3 DNA reads TGCAGCGTTGAAGGGGGAGGCGGGGAGCTGTTTTTT. As protein: CSVEGGGGELFF. The rearrangement joins TRBV29-1 to TRBJ2-2, with D possibly being TRBD2 (6 bases). With 1 base removed from V and 7 bases from J, the gap between germline ends came to 7 bases. Germline CDR1 and CDR2: SQVTM and ANQGSEA. The CDR3 runs to 12 residues.

The chain recombines TRBV5-1 with TRBJ2-5; D uncertain. The V end lost 4 bases, the J end lost 3 bases, and 16 bases lay between the germline ends. This CDR3 comprises 15 residues. Germline lookup yields CDR1 SGHRS and CDR2 YFSETQ. The chain's CDR3 is CASSPGSVIKETQYF. The CDR3 nucleotides read TGCGCCAGCAGCCCCGGTTCGGTAATTAAAGAGACCCAGTACTTC.